One sample yielded the 10 T cell receptor beta chains listed below, sequenced in a study of T cells in Graves' hyperthyroidism and ophthalmopathy. Amplification of TCR beta CDR3 regions used RNA as the template. When the TCR CDR3 underwent first-round RT-PCR, the HTBI primer set was used. TCRdb itself ran the multiplex PCR reads through MiXCR, one entry per CDR3 protein. The sample holds roughly 710,000 distinct CDR3 sequences; roughly a third are singletons and the top ten take approximately 31%. Source material: blood. All receptors derive from a woman aged 40 to 49 with Graves' hyperthyroidism.

This chain connects TRBV15 to TRBJ2-7; 7 nucleotides align to TRBD1. The DNA end favors TRBJ2-4, so the J call may be wrong. CDR3 length: 14 amino acids. The germline gives CDR1 LNHNV, CDR2 YYDKDF (reference sequence). The CDR3 sequence: CATSGRQGKNIQYF. DNA for the CDR3: TGTGCCACCAGCGGACGACAGGGTAAAAACATTCAGTACTTC.

The chain couples TRBV20-1 to TRBJ1-5; D is unresolved. The germline CDR1 and CDR2 sequences are DFQATT and SNEGSKA (reference sequence). CDR3 length: 14 residues. Trimming left V 0 bases short and J 6 bases short, with 12 bases between. This CDR3 is CSARENHGGQPQHF. CDR3 bases: TGCAGTGCTAGAGAAAACCACGGCGGTCAGCCCCAGCATTTT.

About this clonotype itself: This may stem from a read error, because a much larger clone lies one nucleotide away. The rearrangement uses TRBV20-1 and TRBJ2-2; 7 bases are shared with TRBD1. The V gene end was trimmed by 6 bases and the J gene end by 5 bases; junction bases not matched to a gene: 3. This CDR3 is built from 12 residues. Germline lookup yields CDR1 DFQATT and CDR2 SNEGSKA (reference sequence). CDR3 region: CSARGQTGELFF. Written as DNA, the CDR3 is TGCAGTGCCCGGGGACAGACCGGGGAGCTGTTTTTT.

CDR3 coding DNA: TGTGCCACCAGTAGCCCTCCAATGCCCCAGCATTTT. Residues: CATSSPPMPQHF. The chain has TRBV24-1 and TRBJ1-5; no firm D call. This CDR3 has 12 amino acids. Germline V lookup: CDR1 KGHDR, CDR2 SFDVKD. Trimming took off 6 bases at V and 9 bases at J, with 11 bases between the two ends.

This clonotype came up a few times. V and J are TRBV12-3 or TRBV12-4 and TRBJ2-7, with D possibly TRBD2 on 6 matching bases. Trimming shortened V by 3 bases and J by 6 bases, and 18 bases separated the two germline ends. This CDR3 is 15 amino acids long. The CDR3 DNA reads as TGTGCCAGCAGTTTGCGGGGATACAGCAAGGGCGAGCAGTACTTC. Residues: CASSLRGYSKGEQYF.

This clonotype was picked up many times. This sequence joins TRBV15 and TRBJ2-5; the match to TRBD2 covers 13 bases. The ends lost 1 base at V and 5 bases at J; junction bases unmatched: 7. The CDR3 spans 17 residues. Germline V gives CDR1 LNHNV, CDR2 YYDKDF (reference sequence). DNA of the CDR3: TGTGCCACCAGCAGAGGACGGACTAGCGGGAGTGGGGAGACCCAGTACTTC. Amino acid sequence: CATSRGRTSGSGETQYF.

This clonotype was recorded many times. The chain is built from TRBV4-2 and TRBJ1-2; D is unresolved. The CDR3 loop spans 13 amino acids. Looked up from germline, CDR1 is LGHNA and CDR2 is YNFKEQ. With 4 bases removed from V and 4 bases from J, the gap between germline ends came to 10 bases. The DNA for the CDR3 is TGTGCCAGCAGCCCGACTGACACCTATGGCTACACCTTC. Its protein is CASSPTDTYGYTF.

This clonotype turned up a few times. The V call is TRBV11-2, the J call TRBJ2-5; D gene uncertain. CDR3 size: 16 residues. The germline V gene has CDR1 SGHAT and CDR2 FQNNGV. V was clipped by 4 bases and J by 5 bases, with 20 bases between them. The CDR3 region is CASSSYLVPPRETQYF. CDR3 DNA sequence: TGTGCCAGCAGCTCGTATCTGGTGCCCCCCAGGGAGACCCAGTACTTC. The whole variable domain, filled in from reference TRBV11-2 and TRBJ2-5, reads EAGVAQSPRYKIIEKRQSVAFWCNPISGHATLYWYQQILGQGPKLLIQFQNNGVVDDSQLPKDRFSAERLKGVDSTLKIQPAKLEDSAVYLCASSSYLVPPRETQYFGPGTRLLVL.

This clonotype was counted once. The gene calls are TRBV5-1 and TRBJ2-7; 16 bases agree with TRBD2. The CDR3 spans 19 residues. With V trimmed by 4 bases and J by 1 base, 11 bases remained unmatched. Germline V gene data show CDR1 as SGHRS and CDR2 as YFSETQ. CDR3 protein: CASSRPGLAGGFNSYEQYF. Here the CDR3 DNA reads TGCGCCAGCAGCCGGCCGGGACTAGCGGGGGGGTTTAATTCCTACGAGCAGTACTTC.

The rearrangement links TRBV24-1 to TRBJ2-1, with unresolved D. CDR3 length equals 15 residues. V was cut by 4 bases and J by 6 bases, with 15 bases left in between. The germline gives CDR1 KGHDR, CDR2 SFDVKD. The CDR3 protein is CATSDPKVGANEQFF. The CDR3 bases are TGTGCCACCAGTGACCCCAAGGTCGGTGCCAATGAGCAGTTCTTC.